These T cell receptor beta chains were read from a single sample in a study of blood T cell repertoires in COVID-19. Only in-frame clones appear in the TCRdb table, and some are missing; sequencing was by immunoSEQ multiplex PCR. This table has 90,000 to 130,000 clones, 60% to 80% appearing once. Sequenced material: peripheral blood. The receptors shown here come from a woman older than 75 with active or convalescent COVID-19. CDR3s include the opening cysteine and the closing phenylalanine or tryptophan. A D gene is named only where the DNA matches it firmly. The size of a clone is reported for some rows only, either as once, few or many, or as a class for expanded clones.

CDR3nt: TGTGCCAGCAGGACGGGACTAGCGGGAGATCGTACCGGGGAGCTGTTTTTT
CDR3aa: CASRTGLAGDRTGELFF
v_gene: TRBV27
abundance: .
d_gene: TRBD2
j_gene: TRBJ2-2

CDR3nt: TGTGCCAGCAGCGTAGCAGGGTCGAATGGGGAGCTGTTTTTT
CDR3aa: CASSVAGSNGELFF
v_gene: TRBV9
abundance: many
d_gene: .
j_gene: TRBJ2-2

CDR3nt: TGTGCCAGCAGCCCTGGGACAGGGGCCTACGAGCAGTACTTC
CDR3aa: CASSPGTGAYEQYF
v_gene: TRBV7-2
abundance: .
d_gene: TRBD1
j_gene: TRBJ2-7

CDR3nt: TGTGCCAGCAGCTTAGCTCTAGGATACACCGGGGAGCTGTTTTTT
CDR3aa: CASSLALGYTGELFF
v_gene: TRBV7-2
abundance: .
d_gene: .
j_gene: TRBJ2-2

CDR3nt: TGCGCCAGCAGCCAACTTAGGGGCAATGAGCAGTTCTTC
CDR3aa: CASSQLRGNEQFF
v_gene: TRBV4-1
abundance: .
d_gene: .
j_gene: TRBJ2-1

CDR3nt: TGTGCCAGCAGCTTAGTAGGCGGGAGGGCATCAAATGAGCAGTTCTTC
CDR3aa: CASSLVGGRASNEQFF
v_gene: TRBV7-9
abundance: .
d_gene: TRBD2
j_gene: TRBJ2-1

CDR3nt: TGTGCCAGCAGCCATTATCCGACAGGTTCACACATGAACACTGAAGCTTTCTTT
CDR3aa: CASSHYPTGSHMNTEAFF
v_gene: TRBV11-2
abundance: .
d_gene: .
j_gene: TRBJ1-1

CDR3nt: TGCGCCAGCAGCCGCGTCCGGGACAGGGGCCACGAGCAGTACTTC
CDR3aa: CASSRVRDRGHEQYF
v_gene: TRBV4-1
abundance: .
d_gene: TRBD1
j_gene: TRBJ2-7

CDR3nt: TGTGCCAGCAGCTTGGTGGAGTGGTCTGGGGCCAACGTCCTGACTTTC
CDR3aa: CASSLVEWSGANVLTF
v_gene: TRBV5-4
abundance: .
d_gene: .
j_gene: TRBJ2-6

CDR3nt: TGTGCCAGCAGCCAGGGACTAGCGGGAGTCTACAATGAGCAGTTCTTC
CDR3aa: CASSQGLAGVYNEQFF
v_gene: TRBV3-1/TRBV3-2
abundance: .
d_gene: TRBD2
j_gene: TRBJ2-1

CDR3nt: TGTGCCAGCTCGCGGGGTTACGGCTATAATTCACCCCTCCACTTT
CDR3aa: CASSRGYGYNSPLHF
v_gene: TRBV7-9
abundance: .
d_gene: .
j_gene: TRBJ1-6

CDR3nt: TGTGCCAGCAGCCAAGGGGGACTAGCGGGAGCCTACAATGAGCAGTTCTTC
CDR3aa: CASSQGGLAGAYNEQFF
v_gene: TRBV3-1/TRBV3-2
abundance: .
d_gene: TRBD2
j_gene: TRBJ2-1

CDR3nt: TGTGCCAGCAGCTTAGCGGGGACAACCCATAGCACAGATACGCAGTATTTT
CDR3aa: CASSLAGTTHSTDTQYF
v_gene: TRBV13
abundance: .
d_gene: .
j_gene: TRBJ2-3

CDR3nt: TGTGCCAGCAGCTCCACGGGGGGCACAGATACGCAGTATTTT
CDR3aa: CASSSTGGTDTQYF
v_gene: TRBV5-4
abundance: .
d_gene: .
j_gene: TRBJ2-3

CDR3nt: TGCGCCAGCAGGGCGGACTCCTACGAGCAGTACTTC
CDR3aa: CASRADSYEQYF
v_gene: TRBV10-2
abundance: .
d_gene: .
j_gene: TRBJ2-7

CDR3nt: TGTGCCATCAGTAAGGGGACAGGGGGCCAAAACACTGAAGCTTTCTTT
CDR3aa: CAISKGTGGQNTEAFF
v_gene: TRBV10-3
abundance: .
d_gene: TRBD1
j_gene: TRBJ1-1

CDR3nt: TGTGCCAGCAGGGCTGAATACAATGAGCAGTTCTTC
CDR3aa: CASRAEYNEQFF
v_gene: TRBV12-3/TRBV12-4
abundance: .
d_gene: .
j_gene: TRBJ2-1

CDR3nt: TGTGCCAGCAGCCCAAGTGAAGGGAGGAGCTCTGGGGCCAACGTCCTGACTTTC
CDR3aa: CASSPSEGRSSGANVLTF
v_gene: TRBV5-4
abundance: .
d_gene: .
j_gene: TRBJ2-6

CDR3nt: TGCAGCGTTGAGGCCGGGGTCGGGGAGACCCAGTACTTC
CDR3aa: CSVEAGVGETQYF
v_gene: TRBV29-1
abundance: .
d_gene: .
j_gene: TRBJ2-5

CDR3nt: TGCGCCAGCAGGATCGGGAGGGAGGCAGATACGCAGTATTTT
CDR3aa: CASRIGREADTQYF
v_gene: TRBV5-1
abundance: few
d_gene: TRBD2
j_gene: TRBJ2-3

CDR3nt: TGTGCCAGCAGTTTTTGGAGTACTCGGAGTAGCCAGTGGTATGGCTACACCTTC
CDR3aa: CASSFWSTRSSQWYGYTF
v_gene: TRBV27
abundance: few
d_gene: .
j_gene: TRBJ1-2

CDR3nt: TGTGCCAGCAGCTTGAGCCTAGCAGTCAACTCCTACAATGAGCAGTTCTTC
CDR3aa: CASSLSLAVNSYNEQFF
v_gene: TRBV7-2
abundance: few
d_gene: .
j_gene: TRBJ2-1

CDR3nt: TGTGCCAGCTCACCACCTTCTGCGGGAACCCGCGAGCAGTACTTC
CDR3aa: CASSPPSAGTREQYF
v_gene: TRBV18
abundance: .
d_gene: .
j_gene: TRBJ2-7

CDR3nt: TGTGCCAGCAGCGTAGAGGGGGATGGCCGAGAGTACCAAGAGACCCAGTACTTC
CDR3aa: CASSVEGDGREYQETQYF
v_gene: TRBV9
abundance: .
d_gene: .
j_gene: TRBJ2-5

CDR3nt: TGTGCCAGCCAAATACGCGGTCAGCGAGAGACCCAGTACTTC
CDR3aa: CASQIRGQRETQYF
v_gene: TRBV18
abundance: .
d_gene: .
j_gene: TRBJ2-5

CDR3nt: TGTGCCTGGGGCCGGGACATCGCATATAATGAAAAACTGTTTTTT
CDR3aa: CAWGRDIAYNEKLFF
v_gene: TRBV30
abundance: .
d_gene: .
j_gene: TRBJ1-4

CDR3nt: TGCGCCAGCAGCTTGGGAGGACTAGCGGGAGGAGGGACAGATACGCAGTATTTT
CDR3aa: CASSLGGLAGGGTDTQYF
v_gene: TRBV5-1
abundance: .
d_gene: TRBD2
j_gene: TRBJ2-3

CDR3nt: TGTGCCAGCTCTCGGGACAGGGGAAGATATGGCTACACCTTC
CDR3aa: CASSRDRGRYGYTF
v_gene: TRBV18
abundance: .
d_gene: TRBD1
j_gene: TRBJ1-2

CDR3nt: TGTGCCAGCACCAGACTAGCGGGAGGACGCTACAATGAGCAGTTCTTC
CDR3aa: CASTRLAGGRYNEQFF
v_gene: TRBV11-2
abundance: .
d_gene: TRBD2
j_gene: TRBJ2-1

CDR3nt: TGTGCCAGCAGCCCGCCCCCGACAAGGGCGGGTTACGAGCAGTACTTC
CDR3aa: CASSPPPTRAGYEQYF
v_gene: TRBV3-1/TRBV3-2
abundance: .
d_gene: .
j_gene: TRBJ2-7

CDR3nt: TGTGCCACCAGTGGGGGACAGGGACTTAACACTGAAGCTTTCTTT
CDR3aa: CATSGGQGLNTEAFF
v_gene: TRBV24-1
abundance: .
d_gene: TRBD1
j_gene: TRBJ1-1

CDR3nt: TGCGCCAGCAGCCAAGATCCCAGGGTACGTGGCTACACCTTC
CDR3aa: CASSQDPRVRGYTF
v_gene: TRBV4-1
abundance: .
d_gene: .
j_gene: TRBJ1-2